This note documents a single T cell receptor beta chain sequence. This table comes from immunoSEQ multiplex PCR, and its TCRdb copy is limited to in-frame clones, with some not included. This sample has around 180,000 clones, with about 90% found just once. This record comes from a study of control samples from healthy donors and cancer patients. V lost 3 bases and J lost 6, with 9 bases in between. Germline V gives CDR1 LGHDT, CDR2 YNNKEL (reference sequence). CDR3 length: 12 amino acids. The sequence was collected from a woman in her 30s in good health. The J gene is TRBJ2-7, the V gene TRBV3-1 (or the pseudogene TRBV3-2), with D perhaps TRBD2 (5 bases). The sample consisted of blood. The DNA for the CDR3 is TGTGCCAGCAGCCATGGACGGGGCGAGCAGTACGTC. Protein product: CASSHGRGEQYV.